The 32 T cell receptor beta chains below come from one sample, sequenced in a study of read filtering for tumor transcriptome and immune sequencing. Molecular barcoded adaptors covering alpha/delta and beta/gamma chains were used on roughly 370 ng RNA. TCRdb itself ran the reads through MiXCR, one entry per CDR3 protein. The sample has 30,000 to 45,000 distinct CDR3 sequences; roughly an eighth are singletons. The specimen sequenced was a population of CD138-negative cells sorted from bone marrow. All receptors come from a donor at least 40 years old with multiple myeloma.

This clonotype was counted many times. The V call is TRBV27, the J call TRBJ1-3, with 9 bases matching TRBD1. Germline lookup yields CDR1 MNHEY and CDR2 SMNVEV (reference sequence). The CDR3 loop spans 14 amino acids. J gave up 3 bases and V 8 bases, and 5 bases lay outside the gene matches. CDR3 sequence reads: CASADRGVGNTIYF. The DNA for the CDR3 is TGTGCCAGCGCGGACAGGGGAGTTGGAAACACCATATATTTT.

This clonotype has at least ten counts. The chain recombines TRBV6-5 with TRBJ2-1; the match to TRBD1 covers 7 bases. Trimming at V came to 2 bases and at J to 8 bases, leaving 6 bases not matched to a gene. CDR1 MNHEY and CDR2 SVGAGI come from the germline V gene. The CDR3 contains 14 residues. The CDR3 nucleotides are TGTGCCAGCAGTTACGAAGTGCAGGGGGATGAGCAGTTCTTC. It translates to CASSYEVQGDEQFF.

This clonotype showed up just a few times. The V gene is TRBV13, the J gene TRBJ2-1; possibly TRBD2 for D (6 bases). This CDR3 comprises 15 residues. V lost 1 base to trimming and J lost 5 bases, with 12 bases between them. The V gene's germline CDR1 is PRHDT and CDR2 FYEKMQ (reference sequence). The CDR3 region has the DNA TGTGCCAGCAGCTTAGTGGGTAGCGGTCACAATGAGCAGTTCTTC. Its translation: CASSLVGSGHNEQFF.

Turning to this clonotype: One end of the junction varies from germline; a read error may be responsible. CDR3 in amino acids: CASSQRMLGVRTYNDQFF. For the CDR3, the DNA is TGCGCCAGCAGCCAACGGATGTTGGGGGTTCGTACCTACAATGACCAGTTCTTC. V gene TRBV5-1 combines with J gene TRBJ2-1; D is possibly TRBD1 or TRBD2 (5 bases each). CDR3 length: 18 residues. Germline V gene data show CDR1 as SGHRS and CDR2 as YFSETQ.

This clonotype was seen many times. J is TRBJ1-1 and V is TRBV5-1; no reliable D call. There are 13 residues in the CDR3. Trimming pared 5 bases from V and 1 base from J, leaving 9 bases between. Germline V gene data show CDR1 as SGHRS and CDR2 as YFSETQ. CDR3 region: CASRSQANTEAFF. Here the CDR3 DNA reads TGCGCCAGCAGAAGTCAAGCGAACACTGAAGCTTTCTTT.

This clonotype was counted at least ten times. The gene calls are TRBV12-3 or TRBV12-4 and TRBJ1-2; D perhaps matches TRBD1 (6 bases). This CDR3 contains 12 residues. V dropped 4 bases and J dropped 10 bases, with 13 bases sitting between them. CDR3 nucleotides: TGTGCCAGCAGTTCTAGGGACATTGCCTACACCTTC. This translates into CASSSRDIAYTF.

With regard to this clonotype: Given a much more abundant clone one base away, this may be a read error. The rearrangement uses TRBV5-6 and TRBJ2-1; 7 nucleotides agree with TRBD1. Germline assignment: CDR1 SGHDT and CDR2 YYEEEE. CDR3 length: 13 amino acids. Losses at the gene ends were 5 bases for V and 8 bases for J; bases not matched to a gene: 7. CDR3 nucleotides: TGTGCCAGCAGAGAGACAGGGATCGATGAGCAGTTCTTC. The encoded protein is CASRETGIDEQFF. The complete variable domain, with remaining parts taken from reference TRBV5-6 and TRBJ2-1, reads DAGVTQSPTHLIKTRGQQVTLRCSPKSGHDTVSWYQQALGQGPQFIFQYYEEEERQRGNFPDRFSGHQFPNYSSELNVNALLLGDSALYLCASRETGIDEQFFGPGTRLTVL.

This clonotype occurred many times. With a much larger clone just one base away, this may be a read error. The chain combines TRBV10-2 with TRBJ2-1; 7 positions agree with TRBD2. There are 18 residues in the CDR3. Germline loops: CDR1 WSHSY, CDR2 SAAADI. The CDR3 DNA is TGCGCCAGCAGTGAGACTTCCGGACTAGTCCACATTTACAGTGAGCAGTTCTTC. It is translated as CASSETSGLVHIYSEQFF.

This clonotype was detected a few times. The V call is TRBV20-1, the J call TRBJ2-5, with D perhaps matching TRBD2 (6 bases). V was trimmed by 1 base and J by 7 bases, leaving 10 bases between them. Germline assignment: CDR1 DFQATT and CDR2 SNEGSKA (reference sequence). The CDR3 is made up of 12 amino acids. CDR3 protein: CSARAGEGTQYF. Written as DNA, the CDR3 is TGCAGTGCTAGAGCGGGGGAAGGGACCCAGTACTTC.

This clonotype was seen at least ten times. The chain links TRBV20-1 to TRBJ2-1; D ambiguous. The CDR3 is 14 amino acids. In germline, CDR1 is DFQATT, CDR2 SNEGSKA (reference sequence). V was cut by 3 bases and J by 4 bases, with 13 bases left in between. CDR3 sequence (DNA): TGCAGTGCTAGGTACCTCCGGCAATACAATGAGCAGTTCTTC. As protein: CSARYLRQYNEQFF.

The table lists this clonotype with many counts. This chain connects TRBV5-1 to TRBJ1-5; tentatively, D is TRBD1 (6 bases). The CDR3 length is 15 residues. Deletions cut 0 bases from V and 6 bases from J, with 13 bases between. Germline V lookup: CDR1 SGHRS, CDR2 YFSETQ. The CDR3 protein is CASSLDGGLSQPQHF. In nucleotides, the CDR3 is TGCGCCAGCAGCTTGGATGGGGGGCTGAGTCAGCCCCAGCATTTT.

This clonotype appeared many times. The CDR3 nucleotides are TGTGCCATCAGGGCTAGCGGGGACAATGAGCAGTTCTTC. Translation: CAIRASGDNEQFF. This chain connects TRBV10-3 to TRBJ2-1, with TRBD2 matching 9 bases. This CDR3 has 13 residues. The ends lost 6 bases at V and 5 bases at J; junction bases unmatched: 2. Germline CDR1 reads ENHRY; CDR2 reads SYGVKD.

This clonotype came up many times. The genes are TRBV11-2 and TRBJ2-3; 8 bases line up with TRBD1. J gave up 7 bases and V 0 bases, and 12 bases lay outside the gene matches. CDR3 length equals 17 residues. The germline V gene encodes CDR1 SGHAT and CDR2 FQNNGV. The CDR3 sequence is CASSLDLGTGGTYTQYF. The CDR3, as DNA: TGTGCCAGCAGCTTAGATCTTGGAACAGGGGGTACATATACGCAGTATTTT.

This clonotype has more than one count but fewer than ten. A single base separates this from a much larger clone, so it may be a read error. The gene calls are TRBV29-1 and TRBJ1-4; no firm D call. From germline, CDR1 is SQVTM and CDR2 ANQGSEA. The CDR3 length is 12 residues. CDR3 sequence reads: CSVGRSSEILFF. CDR3 DNA sequence: TGCAGCGTTGGGCGGTCTAGTGAAATACTGTTTTTT.

Only a few counts were recorded for this clonotype. At one end the junction does not follow the germline gene, possibly because of a read error. The genes are TRBV6-5 and TRBJ2-2; D is possibly TRBD1 or TRBD2 (6 bases each). The length of the CDR3 is 15 residues. CDR1 MNHEY and CDR2 SVGAGI come from the germline V gene. The CDR3 is CASSYSRGLTGGLFF. The CDR3 region has the DNA TGTGCCAGCAGTTACTCCCGGGGGCTCACCGGGGGGCTGTTTTTT.

As regards this clonotype: A clone one base away is much larger, so this may be a read error. Since the CDR3 does not end with the conserved phenylalanine or tryptophan, this likely comes from a read error. The chain joins TRBV29-1 to TRBJ1-1; no firm D call. V was pared by 4 bases and J by 8 bases, with 14 bases between. Germline CDR1 SQVTM, CDR2 ANQGSEA. The CDR3 runs 12 residues. In DNA form, the CDR3 reads TGCAGCGTTGGGTTTGTACCCGGGGAAGCTTTCATT. Translated, it gives CSVGFVPGEAFI.

This clonotype has ten or more counts. The gene calls are TRBV14 and TRBJ2-7; weak D call: TRBD2 (5 bases). This CDR3 spans 14 amino acids. Germline V gene data show CDR1 as SGHDN and CDR2 as FVKESK. Deletions cut 4 bases from V and 6 bases from J, with 16 bases between. The CDR3 here is CASSRLNRAPEQYF. In nucleotides, the CDR3 is TGTGCCAGCAGCCGACTAAATCGGGCCCCCGAGCAGTACTTC.

A remark on this clonotype: A far larger clone is one nucleotide away, so this likely arose from a read error. V usage is TRBV7-9 and J usage is TRBJ2-1; TRBD2 might be the D (6 bases). CDR1 and CDR2 from the germline V gene are SEHNR and FQNEAQ (reference sequence). The CDR3 has 17 residues. The CDR3 bases are TGTGCCAGCAGCACCGGACTATCTATCAGCTCCTACAATGGGCAGTTCTTC. Encoded protein: CASSTGLSISSYNGQFF.

This clonotype was picked up many times. The rearrangement links TRBV9 to TRBJ2-5; tentatively, D is TRBD1 or TRBD2 (5 bases each). The V gene's germline CDR1 is SGDLS and CDR2 YYNGEE. The CDR3 consists of 16 residues. V lost 6 bases to trimming and J lost 9 bases, with 27 bases between them. The CDR3 loop reads CASTMDPGTSQKAQYF. CDR3 DNA: TGTGCCAGCACCATGGATCCGGGGACCTCTCAAAAGGCCCAGTACTTC.

In regard to this clonotype: A far larger clone differs by one base, so this is likely a read error. The gene calls are TRBV20-1 and TRBJ2-7; no clear D gene. The CDR3 totals 12 residues. The V end lost 2 bases, the J end lost 7 bases, and 12 bases lay between the germline ends. The V gene's germline CDR1 is DFQATT and CDR2 SNEGSKA (reference sequence). The CDR3 DNA reads as TGCAGTGCTAGATACCCAGGCCGAGAGCAGTACTTC. The encoded protein is CSARYPGREQYF.

The sample holds many counts of this clonotype. The J gene is TRBJ1-5, the V gene TRBV20-1; perhaps TRBD1 as D (5 bases). V was pared by 2 bases and J by 5 bases, with 13 bases between. The CDR3 consists of 14 residues. Per germline, CDR1 DFQATT and CDR2 SNEGSKA (reference sequence). CDR3 nucleotides: TGCAGTGCTAGAACCGGGACTCCCGATCAGCCCCAGCATTTT. As protein: CSARTGTPDQPQHF.

About this clonotype itself: One end of the junction does not line up with germline, which may come from a read error. The V gene is TRBV10-2, the J gene TRBJ2-1; possible D gene TRBD2, 6 bases. Per germline, CDR1 WSHSY and CDR2 SAAADI. The CDR3 loop spans 14 amino acids. CDR3 in DNA: TGCGCCAGCAGCACTAGCAGAACGTACAACGAGCAGTTCTTC. It specifies CASSTSRTYNEQFF.

This clonotype was counted at least ten times. V gene TRBV18 combines with J gene TRBJ2-3, with 9 bases aligning to TRBD2. The V segment lost 4 bases and the J segment 3 bases; nucleotides outside the gene matches: 11. Germline CDR1 is KGHSH and CDR2 is LQKENI. The CDR3 contains 17 residues. CDR3 sequence (DNA): TGTGCCAGCTCACTTCAGGGCGGAGCGGGAGGAACAGATACGCAGTATTTT. Translating gives CASSLQGGAGGTDTQYF.

Turning to this clonotype: Given a much more abundant clone one base away, this may be a read error. The chain links TRBV7-2 to TRBJ2-5, with D possibly being TRBD2 (5 bases). The CDR3 is made up of 14 amino acids. Germline V CDR1 and CDR2: SGHTA, FQGNSA. This chain's CDR3 is CAGSLLRASETQYF. DNA of the CDR3: TGTGCCGGCAGCTTACTGAGGGCTTCAGAGACCCAGTACTTC.

In its sample, this clonotype was seen many times. The chain uses TRBV4-2 and TRBJ1-1, with D maybe TRBD1 (5 bases). The V gene lost 3 bases and the J gene lost 1 base, with 9 bases spanning the gap. Germline loops: CDR1 LGHNA, CDR2 YNFKEQ. The CDR3 runs to 14 residues. The CDR3 region has the DNA TGTGCCAGCAGCCAGGACACCCCGAACACTGAAGCTTTCTTT. Translation gives CASSQDTPNTEAFF.

This clonotype was observed many times. The CDR3 is CSANDPWSGGLTDTQYF. The CDR3 region has the DNA TGCAGTGCTAACGACCCCTGGAGCGGGGGGCTCACAGATACGCAGTATTTT. The rearrangement uses TRBV20-1 and TRBJ2-3; 9 nucleotides agree with TRBD2. The V gene end was trimmed by 4 bases and the J gene end by 2 bases; junction bases not matched to a gene: 13. The length of the CDR3 is 17 residues. Germline V gene data show CDR1 as DFQATT and CDR2 as SNEGSKA (reference sequence).

In this sample, this clonotype turned up many times. CDR3 residues: CASSPRLAANTGELFF. CDR3 sequence (DNA): TGTGCCAGCTCACCGAGGCTAGCGGCGAACACCGGGGAGCTGTTTTTT. The chain links TRBV18 to TRBJ2-2; 7 nucleotides agree with TRBD2. In germline, CDR1 is KGHSH, CDR2 LQKENI. The CDR3 loop spans 16 amino acids. After removal of 3 bases from V and 0 bases from J, the junction contained 4 bases not matched to a gene.

Many counts were recorded for this clonotype. CDR3 DNA: TGCGCCAGCAGCTTGGAAGGGTTCTCCTACGAGCAGTACTTC. It is translated as CASSLEGFSYEQYF. The chain uses TRBV5-1 and TRBJ2-7; D not resolved. V shed 0 bases and J shed 0 bases, with 7 bases lying between them. This CDR3 contains 14 residues. Germline V gene sequence: CDR1 SGHRS, CDR2 YFSETQ.

At least ten counts were recorded for this clonotype. The J gene is TRBJ2-1, the V gene TRBV5-1, with 9 nucleotides matching TRBD1. The germline CDR1 and CDR2 sequences are SGHRS and YFSETQ. The CDR3 runs to 14 residues. The V gene end was trimmed by 0 bases and the J gene end by 7 bases; junction bases not matched to a gene: 2. The CDR3 here is CASSLGQGENEQFF. For the CDR3, the DNA is TGCGCCAGCAGCTTGGGACAGGGGGAGAATGAGCAGTTCTTC.

This clonotype was found many times. This rearrangement joins TRBV5-1 to TRBJ2-3; 10 bases agree with TRBD1. The CDR3 totals 16 residues. CDR1 and CDR2 from the germline V gene are SGHRS and YFSETQ. Losses at the gene ends were 0 bases for V and 3 bases for J; bases not matched to a gene: 4. The CDR3: CASSLGQGAKTDTQYF. In DNA, the CDR3 is TGCGCCAGCAGCTTGGGACAGGGGGCGAAGACAGATACGCAGTATTTT.

This clonotype was seen repeatedly, ten times or more. The V call is TRBV6-6, the J call TRBJ1-2; D might be TRBD1 (5 bases). This CDR3 is 17 amino acids long. The germline V gene has CDR1 MNHNY and CDR2 SVGAGI (reference sequence). The V gene lost 4 bases and the J gene lost 13 bases, with 31 bases spanning the gap. CDR3 loop: CASSLSGTADPLRKSTF. The CDR3 region has the DNA TGTGCCAGCAGTTTAAGCGGGACGGCTGACCCATTAAGGAAATCCACCTTC.

As for this clonotype: A far bigger clonotype differs at one base, so this is likely a read error. This chain links TRBV7-3 with TRBJ2-1; weak D call: TRBD2 (6 bases). The germline gives CDR1 SGHTA, CDR2 FQGTGA. This CDR3 contains 15 residues. The CDR3 sequence: CASSLSLAQNNERFF. In DNA form, the CDR3 reads TGTGCCAGCAGCTTAAGTCTAGCGCAAAACAATGAGCGGTTCTTC.